The sequence of this T cell receptor beta chain was determined in a study of cytotoxic CD8 clonotypes in ibrutinib-treated CLL. Study summary: In all, under twelve patients were relapsed/refractory, some 14 were treatment-naive and about 18 were IGHV unmutated. Mean per-sample yields comprised around 250,000 productive templates and tens of thousands of productive rearrangements.

Measured with immunoSEQ multiplex PCR; TCRdb has only the in-frame clones, and not every one. The repertoire has roughly 180,000 clones, around 72% of them found once; the top ten carry around 15%. Notes on the study in general: Sustained-remission and progressing patients were not sampled at matched times.

This clone showed up just a few times. The antigen is not known. Germline-derived CDR1 and CDR2 are GTSNPN and SVGIG (reference sequence). V dropped 3 bases and J dropped 9 bases, with 21 bases sitting between them. CDR3 length equals 15 residues. The sequence was collected from a human donor with chronic lymphocytic leukemia. The chain couples TRBV30 to TRBJ1-5; possibly TRBD1 for D (6 bases). The specimen comprised PBMCs, sampled after 24 months of ibrutinib treatment. CDR3: CAWRGGNGGSWPQHF. Here the CDR3 DNA reads TGTGCCTGGAGAGGGGGAAACGGAGGGAGCTGGCCCCAGCATTTT.